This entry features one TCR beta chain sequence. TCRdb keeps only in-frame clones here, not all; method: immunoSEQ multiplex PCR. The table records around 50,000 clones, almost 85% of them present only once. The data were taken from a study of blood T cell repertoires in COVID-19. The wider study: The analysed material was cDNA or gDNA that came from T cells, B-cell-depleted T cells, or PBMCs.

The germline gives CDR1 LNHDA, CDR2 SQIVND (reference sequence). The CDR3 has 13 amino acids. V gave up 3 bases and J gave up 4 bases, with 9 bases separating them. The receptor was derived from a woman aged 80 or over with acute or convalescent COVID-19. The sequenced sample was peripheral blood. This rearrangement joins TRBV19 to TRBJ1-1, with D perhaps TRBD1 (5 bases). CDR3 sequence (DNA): TGTGCCAGTAGTATCCAGGGAGGCACTGAAGCTTTCTTT. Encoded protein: CASSIQGGTEAFF.